Presented here are 24 T cell receptor beta chains from one specimen sequenced in a study of shared clonotypes between healthy human individuals. Produced via immunoSEQ multiplex PCR; TCRdb's table is partial and in-frame only. The sample includes 490,000 or so clones, 70% to 80% of them seen just once. The sample taken for sequencing was PBMCs. These receptors originate from a woman aged 40 to 50 in good health. Some clones in this sample may be carry-over from other donors' samples.

CDR3 coding DNA: TGTGCCAGCAGCCCGGGCGGGACTAGCGGTACCTACGAGCAGTACTTC. It encodes CASSPGGTSGTYEQYF. This chain connects TRBV7-9 to TRBJ2-7, with 11 nucleotides matching TRBD2. Germline values: CDR1 SEHNR, CDR2 FQNEAQ (reference sequence). The CDR3 totals 16 residues. V gave up 5 bases and J gave up 2 bases; unmatched junction bases: 8.

As to this clone: Other DNA sequences within the sample encode an identical CDR3. This rearrangement joins TRBV10-3 to TRBJ2-7; no clear D. The CDR3 extends over 11 amino acids. Between the trimmed V and J ends, which lost 3 bases and 4 bases, there was a span of 4 bases. Germline CDR1 ENHRY, CDR2 SYGVKD. CDR3 amino acids: CAISEGYEQYF. The CDR3 region has the DNA TGTGCCATCAGTGAAGGTTACGAGCAGTACTTC.

The rearrangement links TRBV5-4 to TRBJ1-2; a weak D match, TRBD1 (5 bases). V was shortened by 4 bases and J by 6 bases, with 22 bases between the two germline ends. Germline loops: CDR1 SGHNT, CDR2 YYREEE (reference sequence). The CDR3 sequence is 16 residues long. The CDR3 loop reads CASSRPSSVRGDGYTF. The CDR3 DNA reads as TGTGCCAGCAGCCGTCCCTCCAGCGTACGGGGGGATGGCTACACCTTC.

This clone was detected a few times. J is TRBJ2-2 and V is TRBV29-1; TRBD2 matches 13 bases. The length of the CDR3 is 14 residues. Germline V gene sequence: CDR1 SQVTM, CDR2 ANQGSEA. The junction had 4 bases not matched to a gene; V was cut back by 7 bases and J by 5 bases. Here the CDR3 DNA reads TGCAGCGGGGAGACTAGCGGGAGGACCGGGGAGCTGTTTTTT. Encoded protein: CSGETSGRTGELFF.

About this clone itself: The junction departs from the called germline gene at one end, perhaps through a read error. V gene TRBV14 combines with J gene TRBJ1-2; D unclear. This CDR3 has 12 residues. Per germline, CDR1 SGHDN and CDR2 FVKESK. The CDR3 DNA is TGTGCCAGCAGCCAAGATCTCGGACCTTTAGCCTTC. Its protein is CASSQDLGPLAF.

The count of this clone is one. V and J are TRBV11-2 and TRBJ2-7, with 7 bases identical to TRBD2. The germline CDR1 and CDR2 sequences are SGHAT and FQNNGV. The CDR3 is made up of 15 amino acids. The ends lost 1 base at V and 1 base at J; junction bases unmatched: 4. The CDR3 region is CASSLGSGRSYEQYF. In DNA, the CDR3 is TGTGCCAGCAGCTTAGGTAGCGGGCGATCCTACGAGCAGTACTTC.

The rearrangement joins TRBV7-9 to TRBJ2-3; D remains ambiguous. The CDR3 totals 16 residues. Germline values: CDR1 SEHNR, CDR2 FQNEAQ (reference sequence). V was shortened by 5 bases and J by 0 bases, with 15 bases between the two germline ends. CDR3: CASSPRTGASTDTQYF. In DNA, the CDR3 is TGTGCCAGCAGCCCCAGGACGGGTGCTAGCACAGATACGCAGTATTTT.

The chain combines TRBV5-1 with TRBJ1-1; D unresolved. V shed 5 bases and J shed 0 bases, with 8 bases lying between them. Germline V lookup: CDR1 SGHRS, CDR2 YFSETQ. The length of the CDR3 is 13 residues. Written as DNA, the CDR3 is TGCGCCAGCAGGGAGATGATGAACACTGAAGCTTTCTTT. It yields the protein CASREMMNTEAFF.

This chain joins TRBV5-4 and TRBJ2-1; TRBD1 aligns across 7 bases. Germline CDR1 is SGHNT and CDR2 is YYREEE (reference sequence). V gave up 6 bases and J gave up 2 bases; unmatched junction bases: 8. This CDR3 is 15 amino acids long. The CDR3 region has the DNA TGTGCCAGCACCCTAGGGGGCAACCCCTACAATGAGCAGTTCTTC. Its protein product is CASTLGGNPYNEQFF. The entire variable domain, with the rest obtained from reference TRBV5-4 and TRBJ2-1, is as follows: ETGVTQSPTHLIKTRGQQVTLRCSSQSGHNTVSWYQQALGQGPQFIFQYYREEENGRGNFPPRFSGLQFPNYSSELNVNALELDDSALYLCASTLGGNPYNEQFFGPGTRLTVL.

The V and J genes are TRBV9 and TRBJ2-3, with 8 bases lining up with TRBD2. CDR3 length equals 16 residues. The trim removed 4 bases at V and 2 bases at J, leaving 9 bases unmatched. The germline gives CDR1 SGDLS, CDR2 YYNGEE. As DNA, the CDR3 is TGTGCCAGCAGCCCAGACACACTAGCGGTCACAGATACGCAGTATTTT. Amino acid sequence: CASSPDTLAVTDTQYF.

The chain is built from TRBV6-6 and TRBJ2-3, with a tentative D call TRBD1 (5 bases). Germline CDR1 reads MNHNY; CDR2 reads SVGAGI (reference sequence). This CDR3 is 13 amino acids long. The V end was cut by 2 bases, the J end by 6 bases, with 9 bases between. The CDR3 DNA is TGTGCCAGCAGTTACCCTAAGGGGGATACGCAGTATTTT. It translates to CASSYPKGDTQYF.

The chain links TRBV19 to TRBJ2-1; TRBD1 aligns across 11 bases. Losses at the gene ends were 0 bases for V and 3 bases for J; bases not matched to a gene: 1. Germline V CDR1 and CDR2: LNHDA, SQIVND (reference sequence). There are 16 residues in the CDR3. This CDR3 reads CASSIEGTGGYNEQFF. The CDR3 region has the DNA TGTGCCAGTAGTATAGAGGGGACAGGGGGCTACAATGAGCAGTTCTTC.

The DNA for the CDR3 is TGTGCCAGCAGCTCGGGACAGCGAGAAGCTTTCTTT. Its protein product is CASSSGQREAFF. The V gene is TRBV11-2, the J gene TRBJ1-1, with TRBD1 identical over 7 bases. The CDR3 totals 12 residues. Germline assignment: CDR1 SGHAT and CDR2 FQNNGV. Unmatched junction bases numbered 4, after V lost 4 bases and J lost 8 bases. The full variable domain, with the rest looked up from reference TRBV11-2 and TRBJ1-1, is EAGVAQSPRYKIIEKRQSVAFWCNPISGHATLYWYQQILGQGPKLLIQFQNNGVVDDSQLPKDRFSAERLKGVDSTLKIQPAKLEDSAVYLCASSSGQREAFFGQGTRLTVV.

CDR3 in DNA: TGCGCCAGCAGCTTGACCAGGTCAGGGGCCTACGAGCAGTACTTC. Translating gives CASSLTRSGAYEQYF. The chain employs TRBV5-1 and TRBJ2-7, with D possibly matching TRBD1 (6 bases). The CDR3 sequence is 15 residues long. Germline V gene data show CDR1 as SGHRS and CDR2 as YFSETQ. With 1 base removed from V and 2 bases from J, the gap between germline ends came to 13 bases.

V gene TRBV7-2 combines with J gene TRBJ1-2; D remains ambiguous. Trimming took 2 bases from V and 2 from J, leaving 6 bases between them. The length of the CDR3 is 13 residues. Germline V gene lookup returns CDR1 SGHTA and CDR2 FQGNSA. The CDR3 sequence: CASSLHANYGYTF. In DNA, the CDR3 is TGTGCCAGCAGCTTACACGCGAACTATGGCTACACCTTC.

This clone was detected ten times or more. The identical CDR3 is also encoded by other nucleotide sequences in the sample. This sequence joins TRBV30 and TRBJ2-3; D perhaps matches TRBD2 (6 bases). This CDR3 is built from 12 residues. Germline V gives CDR1 GTSNPN, CDR2 SVGIG (reference sequence). With 5 bases removed from V and 2 bases from J, the gap between germline ends came to 8 bases. Here the CDR3 reads CAWGTYTDTQYF. The DNA for the CDR3 is TGTGCCTGGGGGACTTACACAGATACGCAGTATTTT.

The V and J genes are TRBV5-4 and TRBJ2-1; D might be TRBD1 (6 bases). In germline, CDR1 is SGHNT, CDR2 YYREEE (reference sequence). The V end lost 3 bases, the J end lost 8 bases, and 12 bases lay between the germline ends. The CDR3 contains 13 residues. The CDR3 DNA reads TGTGCCAGCAGCTCAAGCAGGGGTGATGAGCAGTTCTTC. Protein sequence: CASSSSRGDEQFF.

This clone was seen only a few times. The chain combines TRBV9 with TRBJ1-2, with a weak D call TRBD1 (5 bases). This CDR3 is built from 13 residues. CDR1 is SGDLS, CDR2 YYNGEE, per germline. V was trimmed by 6 bases and J by 3 bases, leaving 12 bases between them. CDR3 amino acids: CASTTRGDYGYTF. In DNA form, the CDR3 reads TGTGCCAGCACCACACGGGGGGACTATGGCTACACCTTC.

A remark on this clone: Other DNA sequences of this sample code for an identical CDR3. The genes are TRBV25-1 and TRBJ1-1, with TRBD1 matching over 7 bases. The CDR3 runs 14 residues. V shed 6 bases, J shed 2 bases, and the junction held 6 bases outside the gene matches. The V gene's germline CDR1 is MGHDK and CDR2 SYGVNS. CDR3 amino acids: CASRQTGLNTEAFF. In DNA, the CDR3 is TGTGCCAGCAGACAGACAGGGTTAAACACTGAAGCTTTCTTT.

The CDR3 DNA follows: TGTGCCAGCAGCTTCGGGACAGCTGTCAACACCGGGGAGCTGTTTTTT. Encoded protein: CASSFGTAVNTGELFF. This sequence joins TRBV5-4 and TRBJ2-2; TRBD1 matches at 7 bases. Trimming took 2 bases from V and 2 from J; bases not matched to a gene: 6. The CDR3 is 16 amino acids. The V gene's germline CDR1 is SGHNT and CDR2 YYREEE (reference sequence).

This chain joins TRBV7-9 and TRBJ2-3; TRBD2 might be the D (6 bases). The CDR3 spans 14 residues. Germline lookup yields CDR1 SEHNR and CDR2 FQNEAQ (reference sequence). The germline V and J ends were trimmed by 0 bases and 6 bases, with 10 bases remaining between them. The CDR3 DNA reads as TGTGCCAGCAGCTTAGCGGGAGGCAGGGATACGCAGTATTTT. Amino acid sequence: CASSLAGGRDTQYF.

The chain carries TRBV5-4 and TRBJ2-3; 9 bases match TRBD2. CDR3 size: 15 residues. J was trimmed by 4 bases and V by 0 bases; bases with no gene match: 3. Germline CDR1 SGHNT, CDR2 YYREEE (reference sequence). The chain's CDR3 is CASSLEAGGPDTQYF. CDR3 sequence (DNA): TGTGCCAGCAGCTTGGAGGCGGGAGGGCCAGATACGCAGTATTTT.

The chain uses TRBV5-6 and TRBJ2-1; 7 positions agree with TRBD1. V was clipped by 4 bases and J by 4 bases; unmatched bases: 11. CDR1 and CDR2 from the germline V gene are SGHDT and YYEEEE. The CDR3 spans 16 residues. The CDR3 nucleotides read TGTGCCAGCAGCCTCTTATGGACAGGAGGTTACAATGAGCAGTTCTTC. It encodes CASSLLWTGGYNEQFF.

V and J are TRBV5-6 and TRBJ2-7, with D perhaps TRBD1 or TRBD2 (5 bases each). The CDR3 is 14 amino acids. The ends were cut back, 4 bases at V and 3 bases at J, with 14 bases in the middle. Germline lookup yields CDR1 SGHDT and CDR2 YYEEEE. This CDR3 is CASSLSGAVYEQYF. CDR3 DNA: TGTGCCAGCAGCCTATCCGGGGCCGTCTACGAGCAGTACTTC.